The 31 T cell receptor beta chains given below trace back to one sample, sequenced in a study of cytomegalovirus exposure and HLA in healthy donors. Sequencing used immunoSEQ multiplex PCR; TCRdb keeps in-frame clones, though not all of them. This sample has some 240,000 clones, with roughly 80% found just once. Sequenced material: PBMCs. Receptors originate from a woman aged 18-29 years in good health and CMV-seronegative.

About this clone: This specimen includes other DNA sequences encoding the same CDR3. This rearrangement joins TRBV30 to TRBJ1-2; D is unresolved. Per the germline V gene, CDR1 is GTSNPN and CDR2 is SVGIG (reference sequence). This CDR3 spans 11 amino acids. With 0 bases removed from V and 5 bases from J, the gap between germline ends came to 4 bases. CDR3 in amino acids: CAWSVLYGYTF. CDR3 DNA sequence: TGTGCCTGGAGTGTACTGTATGGCTACACCTTC.

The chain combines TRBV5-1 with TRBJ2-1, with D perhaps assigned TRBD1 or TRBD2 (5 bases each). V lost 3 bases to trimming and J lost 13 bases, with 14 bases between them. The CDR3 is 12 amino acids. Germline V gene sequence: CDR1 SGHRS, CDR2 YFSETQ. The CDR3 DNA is TGCGCCAGCAGCTCGACCCGGGGCTTCCAGTTCTTC. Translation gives CASSSTRGFQFF.

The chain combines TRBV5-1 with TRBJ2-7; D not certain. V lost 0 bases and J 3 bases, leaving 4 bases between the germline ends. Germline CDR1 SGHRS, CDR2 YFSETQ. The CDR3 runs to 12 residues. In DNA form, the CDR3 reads TGCGCCAGCAGCTTGGATTACTACGAGCAGTACTTC. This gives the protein CASSLDYYEQYF.

CDR3 bases: TGTGCCAGCAGGGGGACAGGGGGGACCTTGAGCTCTGGGGCCAACGTCCTGACTTTC. It is translated as CASRGTGGTLSSGANVLTF. The chain combines TRBV5-4 with TRBJ2-6; the match to TRBD1 covers 11 bases. V was pared by 5 bases and J by 0 bases, with 10 bases of the junction left unmatched. Germline-derived CDR1 and CDR2 are SGHNT and YYREEE (reference sequence). The CDR3 totals 19 residues.

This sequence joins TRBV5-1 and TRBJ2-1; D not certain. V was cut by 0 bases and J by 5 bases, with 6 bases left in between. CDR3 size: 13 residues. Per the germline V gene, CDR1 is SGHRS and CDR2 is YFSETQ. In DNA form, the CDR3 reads TGCGCCAGCAGCTTGGCACAGAACAATGAGCAGTTCTTC. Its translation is CASSLAQNNEQFF.

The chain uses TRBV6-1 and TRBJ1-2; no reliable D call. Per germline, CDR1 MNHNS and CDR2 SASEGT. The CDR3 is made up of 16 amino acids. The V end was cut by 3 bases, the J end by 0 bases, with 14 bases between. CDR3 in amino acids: CASSEGIEPPNYGYTF. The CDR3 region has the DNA TGTGCCAGCAGTGAGGGTATAGAACCTCCTAACTATGGCTACACCTTC.

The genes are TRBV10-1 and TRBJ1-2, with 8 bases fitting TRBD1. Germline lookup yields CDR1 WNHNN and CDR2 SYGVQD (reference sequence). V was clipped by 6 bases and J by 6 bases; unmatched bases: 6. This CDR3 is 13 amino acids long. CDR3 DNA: TGCGCCAGCAGCTCCGGACAGGGTAATGGCTACACCTTC. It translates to CASSSGQGNGYTF.

As DNA, the CDR3 is TGTGCCAGCAGCCCGCGGGGGGAGCAAGAGACCCAGTACTTC. This sequence encodes CASSPRGEQETQYF. The chain recombines TRBV9 with TRBJ2-5, with TRBD2 matching over 8 bases. Germline V gene data show CDR1 as SGDLS and CDR2 as YYNGEE. Germline trimming cut 4 bases from V and 2 bases from J; bases unmatched to any gene: 4. This CDR3 has 14 amino acids.

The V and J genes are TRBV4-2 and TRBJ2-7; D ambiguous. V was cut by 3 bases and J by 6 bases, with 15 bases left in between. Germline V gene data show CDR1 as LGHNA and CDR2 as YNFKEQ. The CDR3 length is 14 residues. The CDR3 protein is CASSQHTKASEQYF. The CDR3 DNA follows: TGTGCCAGCAGCCAGCATACAAAGGCTAGCGAGCAGTACTTC.

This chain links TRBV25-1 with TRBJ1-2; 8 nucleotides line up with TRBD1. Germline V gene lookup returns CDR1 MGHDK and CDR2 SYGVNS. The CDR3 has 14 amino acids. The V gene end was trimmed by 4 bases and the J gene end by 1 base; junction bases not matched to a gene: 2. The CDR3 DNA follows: TGTGCCAGCAGTGTCGGACAGGGTAACTATGGCTACACCTTC. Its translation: CASSVGQGNYGYTF.

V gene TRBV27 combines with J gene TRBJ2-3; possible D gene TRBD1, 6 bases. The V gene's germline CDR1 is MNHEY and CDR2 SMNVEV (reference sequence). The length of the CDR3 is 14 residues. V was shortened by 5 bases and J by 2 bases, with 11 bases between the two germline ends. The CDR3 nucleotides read TGTGCCAGCAGTCTCGGACAGACCACAGATACGCAGTATTTT. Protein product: CASSLGQTTDTQYF.

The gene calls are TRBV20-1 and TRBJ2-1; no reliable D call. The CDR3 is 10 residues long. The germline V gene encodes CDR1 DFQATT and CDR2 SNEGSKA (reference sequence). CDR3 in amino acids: CSGQRDEQFF. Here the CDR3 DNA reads TGCAGCGGCCAAAGGGATGAGCAGTTCTTC.

In DNA form, the CDR3 reads TGTGCCAGCAGCTTAGGAGCAGGGGGCGGGAATCAGCCCCAGCATTTT. It is translated as CASSLGAGGGNQPQHF. The chain links TRBV13 to TRBJ1-5; 8 nucleotides agree with TRBD1. The length of the CDR3 is 16 residues. Trimming removed 0 bases from V and 4 bases from J; junction bases left unmatched: 5. The germline CDR1 and CDR2 sequences are PRHDT and FYEKMQ (reference sequence).

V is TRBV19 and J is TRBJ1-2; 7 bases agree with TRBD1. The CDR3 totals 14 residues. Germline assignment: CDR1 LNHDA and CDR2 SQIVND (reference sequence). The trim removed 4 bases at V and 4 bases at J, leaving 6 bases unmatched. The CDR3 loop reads CASSKDRDGYGYTF. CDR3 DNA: TGTGCCAGTAGTAAAGACAGGGACGGCTATGGCTACACCTTC.

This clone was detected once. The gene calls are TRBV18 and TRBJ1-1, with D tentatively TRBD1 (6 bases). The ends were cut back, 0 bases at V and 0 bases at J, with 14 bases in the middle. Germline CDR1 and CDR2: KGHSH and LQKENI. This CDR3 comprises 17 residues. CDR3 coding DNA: TGTGCCAGCTCACCACCAGGGCAGGGGACAATGAACACTGAAGCTTTCTTT. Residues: CASSPPGQGTMNTEAFF.

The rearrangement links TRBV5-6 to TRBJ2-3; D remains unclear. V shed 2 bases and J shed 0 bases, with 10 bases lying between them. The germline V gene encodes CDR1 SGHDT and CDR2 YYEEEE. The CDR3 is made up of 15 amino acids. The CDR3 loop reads CASSFGLPSTDTQYF. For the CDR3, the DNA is TGTGCCAGCAGCTTCGGGCTACCTAGCACAGATACGCAGTATTTT.

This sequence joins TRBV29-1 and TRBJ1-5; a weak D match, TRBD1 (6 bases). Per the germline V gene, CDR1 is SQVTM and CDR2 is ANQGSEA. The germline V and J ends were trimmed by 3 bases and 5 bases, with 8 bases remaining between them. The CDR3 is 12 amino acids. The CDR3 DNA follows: TGCAGCGTTGAGGGGGGCGATCAGCCCCAGCATTTT. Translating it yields CSVEGGDQPQHF.

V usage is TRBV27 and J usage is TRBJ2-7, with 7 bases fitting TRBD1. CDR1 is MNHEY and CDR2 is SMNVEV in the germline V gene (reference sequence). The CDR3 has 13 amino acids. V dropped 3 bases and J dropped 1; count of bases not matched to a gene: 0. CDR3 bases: TGTGCCAGCAGTTTGACAGGGTCCTACGAGCAGTACTTC. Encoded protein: CASSLTGSYEQYF.

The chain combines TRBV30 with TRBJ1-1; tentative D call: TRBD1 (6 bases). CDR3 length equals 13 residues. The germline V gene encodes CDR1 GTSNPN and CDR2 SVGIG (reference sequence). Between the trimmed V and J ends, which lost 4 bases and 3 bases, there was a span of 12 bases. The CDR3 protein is CAWTGDLDTEAFF. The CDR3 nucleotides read TGTGCCTGGACAGGGGATTTGGACACTGAAGCTTTCTTT.

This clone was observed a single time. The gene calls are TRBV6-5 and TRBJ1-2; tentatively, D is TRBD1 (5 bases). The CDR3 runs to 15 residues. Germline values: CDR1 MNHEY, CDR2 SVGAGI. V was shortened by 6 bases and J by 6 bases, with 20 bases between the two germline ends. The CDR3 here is CASSHDFRDENGYTF. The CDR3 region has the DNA TGTGCCAGCAGCCACGACTTCAGGGACGAGAATGGCTACACCTTC.

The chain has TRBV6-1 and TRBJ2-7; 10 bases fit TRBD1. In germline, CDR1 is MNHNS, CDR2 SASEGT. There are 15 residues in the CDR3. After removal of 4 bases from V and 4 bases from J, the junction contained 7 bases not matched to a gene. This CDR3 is CASSGRLDRGYEQYF. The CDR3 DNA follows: TGTGCCAGCAGTGGACGGCTGGACAGGGGGTACGAGCAGTACTTC.

CDR3 in DNA: TGTGCCAGCAGCGTAGTTCAGGGTGGTTACGAAAAACTGTTTTTT. Translated, it gives CASSVVQGGYEKLFF. The genes are TRBV9 and TRBJ1-4; maybe TRBD1 (5 bases). Germline CDR1 SGDLS, CDR2 YYNGEE. CDR3 length: 15 amino acids. V was trimmed by 0 bases and J by 8 bases, leaving 14 bases between them.

The CDR3 region is CASSGQTNTEAFF. Here the CDR3 DNA reads TGTGCCAGCAGTGGTCAAACGAACACTGAAGCTTTCTTT. The rearrangement joins TRBV6-1 to TRBJ1-1; D is undetermined. This CDR3 contains 13 residues. V was trimmed by 4 bases and J by 1 base, leaving 7 bases between them. Germline V CDR1 and CDR2: MNHNS, SASEGT.

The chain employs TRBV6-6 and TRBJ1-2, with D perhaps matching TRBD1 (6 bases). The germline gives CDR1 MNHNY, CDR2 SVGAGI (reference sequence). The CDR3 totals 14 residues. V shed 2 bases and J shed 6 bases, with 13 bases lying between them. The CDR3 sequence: CASSYTRTADGYTF. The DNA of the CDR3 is TGTGCCAGCAGTTACACACGGACAGCGGATGGCTACACCTTC.

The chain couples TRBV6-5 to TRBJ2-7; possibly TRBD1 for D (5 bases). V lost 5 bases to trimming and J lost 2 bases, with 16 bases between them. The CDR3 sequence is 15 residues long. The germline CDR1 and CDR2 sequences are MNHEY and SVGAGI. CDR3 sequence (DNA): TGTGCCAGCAGTCCCTATCCAGGGTCTACCTACGAGCAGTACTTC. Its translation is CASSPYPGSTYEQYF.

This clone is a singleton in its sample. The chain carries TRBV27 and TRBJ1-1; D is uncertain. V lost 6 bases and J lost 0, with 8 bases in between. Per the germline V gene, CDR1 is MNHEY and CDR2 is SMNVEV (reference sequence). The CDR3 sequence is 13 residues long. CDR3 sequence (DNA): TGTGCCAGCAGCTGGGGAATGAACACTGAAGCTTTCTTT. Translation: CASSWGMNTEAFF.

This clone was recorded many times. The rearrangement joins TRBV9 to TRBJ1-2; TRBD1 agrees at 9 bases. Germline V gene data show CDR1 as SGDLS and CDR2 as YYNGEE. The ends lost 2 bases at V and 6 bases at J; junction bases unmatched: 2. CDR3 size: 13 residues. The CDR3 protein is CASSVGQGNGYTF. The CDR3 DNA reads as TGTGCCAGCAGCGTGGGACAGGGCAATGGCTACACCTTC.

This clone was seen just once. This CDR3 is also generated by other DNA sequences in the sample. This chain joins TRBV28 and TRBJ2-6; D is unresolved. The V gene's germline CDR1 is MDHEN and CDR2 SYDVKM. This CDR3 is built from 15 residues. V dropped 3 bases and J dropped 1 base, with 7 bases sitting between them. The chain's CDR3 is CASSFSGSGANVLTF. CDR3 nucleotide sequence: TGTGCCAGCAGTTTCTCGGGTTCTGGGGCCAACGTCCTGACTTTC.

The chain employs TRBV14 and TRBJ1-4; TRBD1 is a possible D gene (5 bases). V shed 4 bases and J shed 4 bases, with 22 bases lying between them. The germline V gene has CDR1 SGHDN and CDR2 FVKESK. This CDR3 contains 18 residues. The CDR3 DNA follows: TGTGCCAGCAGCCTTCTCTCTGGGGCTGGGCTCAGTAATGAAAAACTGTTTTTT. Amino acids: CASSLLSGAGLSNEKLFF.

The CDR3 region is CASSDRTGGRDEQFF. CDR3 coding DNA: TGTGCCAGCAGTGACAGGACAGGGGGAAGGGATGAGCAGTTCTTC. J is TRBJ2-1 and V is TRBV2; 10 bases line up with TRBD1. Germline assignment: CDR1 SNHLY and CDR2 FYNNEI. The junction had 7 bases not matched to a gene; V was cut back by 3 bases and J by 8 bases. CDR3 length equals 15 residues.

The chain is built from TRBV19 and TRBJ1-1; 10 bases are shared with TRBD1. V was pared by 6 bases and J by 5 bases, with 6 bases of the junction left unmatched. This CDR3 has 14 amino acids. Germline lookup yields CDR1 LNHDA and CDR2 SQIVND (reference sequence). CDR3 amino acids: CASSLGQGLTEAFF. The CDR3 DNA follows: TGTGCCAGTAGCCTGGGACAGGGGCTAACTGAAGCTTTCTTT.